The clone carrying this T cell receptor (beta chain) was recorded at least ten times. Its cognate antigen is unknown. This entry is derived from a study of T cells in Graves' hyperthyroidism and ophthalmopathy. Clinical symptoms, serum thyroxine, TRAb, thyroid ultrasound and orbital computed tomography established diagnosis. The source material, RNA transcripts, was used to amplify TCR beta CDR3 regions. First-round RT-PCR of the TCR CDR3 relied on the HTBI primer set. TCRdb redid the calling of the multiplex PCR reads with MiXCR, one entry per CDR3 protein. The repertoire includes approximately 410,000 distinct CDR3 sequences, approximately 15% of them detected once, and under 15% sits in the top ten. Overall study findings and caveats: A model of 13 V-J features distinguished ophthalmopathy from stable hyperthyroidism. Also found in blood were most expanded thyroid clonotypes above 0.001.

The CDR3 runs to 16 residues. V was trimmed by 2 bases and J by 0 bases, leaving 10 bases between them. From germline, CDR1 is SEHNR and CDR2 FQNEAQ (reference sequence). The chain combines TRBV7-9 with TRBJ1-4; D call uncertain. Sequencing was done on a sample of blood. This sequence originates from a man between 18 and 29 years old with Graves' ophthalmopathy. The CDR3 sequence is CASSLLAIATNEKLFF. The CDR3 DNA reads TGTGCCAGCAGCTTACTCGCCATTGCAACTAATGAAAAACTGTTTTTT. Combining the CDR3 with reference TRBV7-9 and TRBJ1-4 gives the whole variable domain DTGVSQNPRHKITKRGQNVTFRCDPISEHNRLYWYRQTLGQGPEFLTYFQNEAQLEKSRLLSDRFSAERPKGSFSTLEIQRTEQGDSAMYLCASSLLAIATNEKLFFGSGTQLSVL.